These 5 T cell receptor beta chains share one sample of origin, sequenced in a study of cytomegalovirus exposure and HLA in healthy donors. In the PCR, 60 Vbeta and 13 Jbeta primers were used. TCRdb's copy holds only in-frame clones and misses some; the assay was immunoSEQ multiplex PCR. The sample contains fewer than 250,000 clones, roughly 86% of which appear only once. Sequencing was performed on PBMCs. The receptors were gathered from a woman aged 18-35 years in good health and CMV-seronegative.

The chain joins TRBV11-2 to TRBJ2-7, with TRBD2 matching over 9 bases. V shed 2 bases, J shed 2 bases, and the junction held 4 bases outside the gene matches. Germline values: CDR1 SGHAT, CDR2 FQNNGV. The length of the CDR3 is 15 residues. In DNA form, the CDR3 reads TGTGCCAGCAGCTTAATGGCGGGAGGGCCCTACGAGCAGTACTTC. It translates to CASSLMAGGPYEQYF.

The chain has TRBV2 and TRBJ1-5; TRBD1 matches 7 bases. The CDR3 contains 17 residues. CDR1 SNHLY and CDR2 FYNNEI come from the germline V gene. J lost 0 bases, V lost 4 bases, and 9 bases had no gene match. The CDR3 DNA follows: TGTGCCAGCAGTGGAGACAGGGATCCTTATAGCAATCAGCCCCAGCATTTT. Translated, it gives CASSGDRDPYSNQPQHF.

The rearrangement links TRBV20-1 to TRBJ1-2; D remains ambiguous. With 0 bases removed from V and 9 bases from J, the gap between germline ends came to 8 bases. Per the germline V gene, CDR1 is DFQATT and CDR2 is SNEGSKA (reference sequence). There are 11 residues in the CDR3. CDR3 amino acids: CSARDKRSYTF. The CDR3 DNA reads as TGCAGTGCTAGAGATAAGCGGAGCTACACCTTC.

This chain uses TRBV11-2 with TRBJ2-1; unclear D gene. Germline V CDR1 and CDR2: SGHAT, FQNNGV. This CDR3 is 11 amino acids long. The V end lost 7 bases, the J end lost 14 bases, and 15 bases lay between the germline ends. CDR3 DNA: TGTGCCAGCAACCCGGAGTGGTTCGAGTTCTTC. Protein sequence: CASNPEWFEFF. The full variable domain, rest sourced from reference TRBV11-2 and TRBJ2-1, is EAGVAQSPRYKIIEKRQSVAFWCNPISGHATLYWYQQILGQGPKLLIQFQNNGVVDDSQLPKDRFSAERLKGVDSTLKIQPAKLEDSAVYLCASNPEWFEFFGPGTRLTVL.

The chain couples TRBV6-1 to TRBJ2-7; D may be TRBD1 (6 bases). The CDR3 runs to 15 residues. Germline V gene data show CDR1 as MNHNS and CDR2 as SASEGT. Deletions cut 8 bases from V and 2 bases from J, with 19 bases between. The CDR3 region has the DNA TGTGCCAGCGTTCCCACAGGGACCATAACCTACGAGCAGTACTTC. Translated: CASVPTGTITYEQYF.